This T cell receptor (beta chain) was documented in a study of blood T cells in healthy people across ages. Overall study: In model experiments, template switching was able to capture about one barcoded beta molecule for every two T cells that were present.

Using a J-beta primer mix together with a sample-barcoded 5' primer, a second PCR was run for about 7 to 12 cycles. TCRdb re-derived calls from the 5' RACE reads in MiXCR, one entry per CDR3 protein. This sample has 1.8 million or so distinct CDR3 sequences; about two fifths occur once, and the top ten carry 20% to 25%. The CDR3 covers 14 residues. The germline V gene encodes CDR1 SGHTA and CDR2 FQGNSA. Sequencing was carried out using blood. The TCR comes from a human donor in good health. The chain joins TRBV7-2 to TRBJ2-5, with TRBD1 matching over 8 bases. The end of the DNA is better explained by TRBJ2-7, so the J call may be wrong. CDR3 in amino acids: CASSLRTGYREQYF. The CDR3 region has the DNA TGTGCCAGCAGCTTACGGACAGGGTACCGCGAGCAGTACTTC.